The clone carrying this TCR beta chain was found many times. Its antigen is not known. The data belong to a study of CD8 T cells in ankylosing spondylitis. Trimming removed 4 bases at V and 0 bases at J, with 22 bases between. Germline V gene lookup returns CDR1 LGHNA and CDR2 YNFKEQ. The length of the CDR3 is 19 residues. Quantitative 5'-RACE with molecular barcodes produced the TCR beta libraries. TCRdb redid the calling of the 5' RACE reads with MiXCR, one entry per CDR3 protein. The repertoire holds under 300,000 distinct CDR3 sequences, with approximately 11% as singletons. Broader study findings: A motif of 7 to 9 highly homologous TCR beta variants was seen as apparently characteristic of ankylosing spondylitis blood.

The source is a male donor with ankylosing spondylitis or in good health (not recorded which). What was sequenced was blood, either unsorted or a sorted T cell fraction (not recorded which). The genes are TRBV4-2 and TRBJ2-1, with D possibly TRBD1 on 5 matching bases. The CDR3 reads CASSRESLRQRSSYNEQFF. In DNA form, the CDR3 reads TGTGCCAGCAGCCGAGAAAGCCTAAGACAGCGAAGCTCCTACAATGAGCAGTTCTTC.